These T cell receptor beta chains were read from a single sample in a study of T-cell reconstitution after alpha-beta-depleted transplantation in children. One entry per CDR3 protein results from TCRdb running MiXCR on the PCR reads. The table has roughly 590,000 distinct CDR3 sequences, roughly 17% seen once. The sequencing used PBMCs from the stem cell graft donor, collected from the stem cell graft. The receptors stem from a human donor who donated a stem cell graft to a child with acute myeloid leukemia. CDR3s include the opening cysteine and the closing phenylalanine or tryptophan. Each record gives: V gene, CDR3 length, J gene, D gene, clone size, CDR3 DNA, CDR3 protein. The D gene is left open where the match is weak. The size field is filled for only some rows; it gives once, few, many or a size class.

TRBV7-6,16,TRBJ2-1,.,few,TGTGCCAGCAGCTTAGCGATGGGCTCCCCGTACAATGAGCAGTTCTTC,CASSLAMGSPYNEQFF
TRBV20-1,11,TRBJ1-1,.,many,TGCAGTGCCCTGGGGACGGACGAAGCTTTCTTT,CSALGTDEAFF
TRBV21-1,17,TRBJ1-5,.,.,TGTGCCGGCATCACCCTCAGAGGGGAAAGGGGCAATCAGCCCCAGCATTTT,CAGITLRGERGNQPQHF
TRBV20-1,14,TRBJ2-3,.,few,TGCAGTGCTAGCTTGTCAGGGAGAACAGATACGCAGTATTTT,CSASLSGRTDTQYF
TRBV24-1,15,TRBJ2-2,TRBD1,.,TGTGCCACCAGTGATTCGGGACAGTACACCGGGGAGCTGTTTTTT,CATSDSGQYTGELFF
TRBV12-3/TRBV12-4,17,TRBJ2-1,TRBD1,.,TGTGCCAGCAGCCCCCAACCGGGACAGGGTCTCTACAATGAGCAGTTCTTC,CASSPQPGQGLYNEQFF
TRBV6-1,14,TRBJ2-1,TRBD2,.,TGTGCCAGCGGAGTAGCGGGGGGATACAATGAGCAGTTCTTC,CASGVAGGYNEQFF
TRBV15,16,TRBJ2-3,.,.,TGTGCCACCAGCAACCAGAGGGAGCTTAGCACAGATACGCAGTATTTT,CATSNQRELSTDTQYF
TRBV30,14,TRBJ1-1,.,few,TGTGCCTGGAGTTCAGGGGAGGGCGGTGCTGAAGCTTTCTTT,CAWSSGEGGAEAFF
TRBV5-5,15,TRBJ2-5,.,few,TGTGCCAGCAGCTGGGCCGACAGGAGCCAAGAGACCCAGTACTTC,CASSWADRSQETQYF
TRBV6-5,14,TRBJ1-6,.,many,TGTGCCAGCAGTTACGAGGCCAGGAATTCACCCCTCCACTTT,CASSYEARNSPLHF
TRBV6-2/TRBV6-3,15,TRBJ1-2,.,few,TGTGCCAGCAGTTACTCTCAGGGTGTCGGCTATGGCTACACCTTC,CASSYSQGVGYGYTF
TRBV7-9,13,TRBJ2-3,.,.,TGTGCCAGCAGCTTAGGGGCGTGGGATACGCAGTATTTT,CASSLGAWDTQYF
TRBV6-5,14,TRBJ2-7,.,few,TGTGCCAGCAGTTACAAGGGGACATCCTACGAGCAGTACTTC,CASSYKGTSYEQYF
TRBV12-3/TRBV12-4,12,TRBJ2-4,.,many,.,CASSFGQGAEYF
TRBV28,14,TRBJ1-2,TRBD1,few,TGTGCCAGCAGTTTGTCGGCAGGGGGAAATGGCTACACCTTC,CASSLSAGGNGYTF
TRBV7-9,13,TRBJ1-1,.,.,TGTGCCAGCAGTTCCGATGGGGGCTCTGAAGCTTTCTTT,CASSSDGGSEAFF
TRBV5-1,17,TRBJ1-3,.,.,TGCGCCAGCAGGCCCGCCGGACAGACGAGCTCTGGAAACACCATATATTTT,CASRPAGQTSSGNTIYF
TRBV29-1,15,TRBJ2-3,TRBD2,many,TGCAGCGTCTTCAGACTAGCGTCCCTCACAGATACGCAGTATTTT,CSVFRLASLTDTQYF
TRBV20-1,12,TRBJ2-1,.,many,TGCAGTGCTAGAGACGGAGACAATGAGCAGTTCTTC,CSARDGDNEQFF
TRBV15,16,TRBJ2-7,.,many,TGTGCCACCAGCAGAGAGGATGGCAGGGGGGACTACGAGCAGTACTTC,CATSREDGRGDYEQYF
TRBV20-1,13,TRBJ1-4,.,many,TGCAGTGCTATGGGACCTATTAATGAAAAACTGTTTTTT,CSAMGPINEKLFF
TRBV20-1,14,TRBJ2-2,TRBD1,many,TGCAGTGCATCCGGGGGACAGGGGGCCGGGGAGCTGTTTTTT,CSASGGQGAGELFF
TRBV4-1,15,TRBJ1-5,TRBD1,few,TGCGCCAGCAGCCAGGGGGACAGGACCTTTCAGCCCCAGCATTTT,CASSQGDRTFQPQHF
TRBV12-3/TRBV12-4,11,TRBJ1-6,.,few,TGTGCCAGCAGTTGGGGTTCACCCCTCCACTTT,CASSWGSPLHF
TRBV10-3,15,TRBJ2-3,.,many,TGTGCCATCAGTGAACGTGGGGGGCGGACAGATACGCAGTATTTT,CAISERGGRTDTQYF
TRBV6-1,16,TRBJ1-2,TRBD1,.,TGTGCCAGCACCTCAGAGAATCGGGACAGGGGTAATGGCTACACCTTC,CASTSENRDRGNGYTF
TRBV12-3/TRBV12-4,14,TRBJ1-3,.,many,TGTGCCAGCAGTTTAGGGTTGGCTGGAAACACCATATATTTT,CASSLGLAGNTIYF
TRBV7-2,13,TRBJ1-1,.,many,TGTGCCAGCAGCTCTGACAGGAACACTGAAGCTTTCTTT,CASSSDRNTEAFF
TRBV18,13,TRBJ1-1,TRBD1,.,TGTGCCAGCTCACGACAGGGGCACACTGAAGCTTTCTTT,CASSRQGHTEAFF
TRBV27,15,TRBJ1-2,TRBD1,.,TGTGCCAGCAGTGATTACAGACAGGGAGGAAAGGGCTACACCTTC,CASSDYRQGGKGYTF
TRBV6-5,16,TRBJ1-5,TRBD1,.,TGTGCCAGCAGTCTACAGGGGGTTGGTAGCAATCAGCCCCAGCATTTT,CASSLQGVGSNQPQHF
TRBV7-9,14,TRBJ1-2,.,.,TGTGCCAGTACTCTTCCGGGGGAGACGGGAGGCTACACCTTC,CASTLPGETGGYTF
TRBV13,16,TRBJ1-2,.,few,TGTGCCAGCAGCCGTCTGACGGGGGGCGTAAACTATGGCTACACCTTC,CASSRLTGGVNYGYTF
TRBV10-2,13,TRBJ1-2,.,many,TGCGCCAGCAGCTTTGACATCGTAAGAGGCTACACCTTC,CASSFDIVRGYTF
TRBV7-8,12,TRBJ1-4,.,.,TGTGCCAGCAGCTTTAGTCATGAAAAACCGTTTTTT,CASSFSHEKPFF
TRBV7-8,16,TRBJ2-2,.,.,TGTGCCAGCAGCTCCGAAGGAAAAGACCTTACCGGGGAGCTGTTTTTT,CASSSEGKDLTGELFF
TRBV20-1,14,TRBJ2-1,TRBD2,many,TGCAGTGCTAGAGGGCGGGGGACCCACAATGAGCAGTTCTTC,CSARGRGTHNEQFF
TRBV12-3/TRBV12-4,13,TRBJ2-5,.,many,TGTGCCAGCAGCTACCAGGGGCGGTCTGGTTCGTACTTC,CASSYQGRSGSYF
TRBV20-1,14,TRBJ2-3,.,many,TGCAGTGCTAGACGGGGGCCGACCACAGATACGCAGTATTTT,CSARRGPTTDTQYF
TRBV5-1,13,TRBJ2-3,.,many,TGCGCCAGCAGCTTGAGGGGCGCAGATACGCAGTATTTT,CASSLRGADTQYF
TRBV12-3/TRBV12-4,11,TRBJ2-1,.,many,TGTGCCAGCAGTTTAGGAGGGCCGGAGTTCTTC,CASSLGGPEFF
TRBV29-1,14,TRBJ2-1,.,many,TGCAGCGTTGGGTCTGTAGCAGTATACAATGAGCAGTTCTTC,CSVGSVAVYNEQFF
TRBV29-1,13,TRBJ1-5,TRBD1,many,TGCAGCGCCCTGGACAGGGAGGGCCAGCCCCAGCATTTT,CSALDREGQPQHF
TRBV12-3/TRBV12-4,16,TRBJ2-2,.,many,TGTGCCAGCAGTCTCCGACTAACCTGGGTTCCCGGGGAGCTGTTTTTT,CASSLRLTWVPGELFF
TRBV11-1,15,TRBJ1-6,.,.,TGTGCCAGCAGCTTAGCAGGGTTTGGGAATTCACCCCTCCACTTT,CASSLAGFGNSPLHF
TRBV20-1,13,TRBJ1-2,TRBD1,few,TGCAGTGCTGGGACAGGGGGTGGCTATGGCTACACCTTC,CSAGTGGGYGYTF
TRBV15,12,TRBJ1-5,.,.,TGTGCCACCAGCGGAATCAATCAGCCCCAGCATTTT,CATSGINQPQHF
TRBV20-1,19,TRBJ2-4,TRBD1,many,TGCAGTGCTCCCCCGGGGGCAGGGGGCGGACCCAAACACCAAAACATTCAGTACTTC,CSAPPGAGGGPKHQNIQYF
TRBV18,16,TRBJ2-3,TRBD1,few,TGTGCCAGCTCGCCTAGACAGGGAACGGAGACAGATACGCAGTATTTT,CASSPRQGTETDTQYF
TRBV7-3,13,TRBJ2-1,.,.,TGTGCCAGCAGCCCTGCCAGTGACAATGAGCAGTTCTTC,CASSPASDNEQFF
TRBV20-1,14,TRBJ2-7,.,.,TGCAGTGCTAGAGATATGGGGGCCTCCTACGAGCAGTACTTC,CSARDMGASYEQYF
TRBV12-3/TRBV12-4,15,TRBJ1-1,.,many,TGTGCCAGCAGTTTGGGAGGGGGGCTGAACACTGAAGCTTTCTTT,CASSLGGGLNTEAFF
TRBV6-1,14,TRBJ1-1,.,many,TGTGCCAGCAGTAGGGTCAGGGAGAGCACTGAAGCTTTCTTT,CASSRVRESTEAFF